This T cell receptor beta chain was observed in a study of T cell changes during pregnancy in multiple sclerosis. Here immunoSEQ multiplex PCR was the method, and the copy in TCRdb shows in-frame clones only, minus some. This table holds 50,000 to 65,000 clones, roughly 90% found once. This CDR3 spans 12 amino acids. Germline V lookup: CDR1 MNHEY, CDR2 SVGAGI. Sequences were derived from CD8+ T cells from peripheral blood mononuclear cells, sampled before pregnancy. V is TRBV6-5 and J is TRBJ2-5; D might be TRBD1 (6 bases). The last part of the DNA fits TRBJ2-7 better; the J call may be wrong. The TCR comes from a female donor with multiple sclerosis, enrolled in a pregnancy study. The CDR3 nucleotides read TGTGCCAGTCGGGACACCTCCTACGAGCAGTACTTC. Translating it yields CASRDTSYEQYF.